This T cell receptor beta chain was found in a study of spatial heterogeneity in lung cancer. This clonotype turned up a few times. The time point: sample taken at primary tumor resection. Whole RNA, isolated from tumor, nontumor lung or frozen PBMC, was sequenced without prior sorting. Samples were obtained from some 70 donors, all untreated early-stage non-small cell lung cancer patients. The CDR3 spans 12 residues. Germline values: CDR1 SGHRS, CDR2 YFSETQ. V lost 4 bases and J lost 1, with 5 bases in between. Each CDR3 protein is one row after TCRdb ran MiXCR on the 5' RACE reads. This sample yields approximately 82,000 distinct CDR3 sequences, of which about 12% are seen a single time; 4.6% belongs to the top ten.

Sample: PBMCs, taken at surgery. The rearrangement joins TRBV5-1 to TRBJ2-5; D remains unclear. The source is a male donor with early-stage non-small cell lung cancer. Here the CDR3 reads CASSNPQETQYF. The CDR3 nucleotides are TGCGCCAGCAGCAACCCCCAAGAGACCCAGTACTTC.